These T cell receptor beta chains were read from a single sample in a study of T cell responses to AZD1222 COVID-19 vaccine. Libraries were prepared by immunoSEQ multiplex PCR; TCRdb keeps only in-frame clonotypes and omits some of them. This sample has more than 140,000 clones, with around 88% found just once. The sample in question was peripheral blood, obtained on day 0 of AZD1222 vaccination. Source of these receptors: an adult in good health. The CDR3 runs from the conserved cysteine through the conserved F or W. D genes are given only for firm matches. Some rows mark clone size as missing; the rest say once, few, many or name a class of expanded clone.

J gene | D gene | clone size | V gene | CDR3 protein | CDR3 DNA
TRBJ2-1 | TRBD2 | - | TRBV5-1 | CASSPRTSGNEQFF | TGCGCCAGCAGCCCGAGGACTAGCGGCAATGAGCAGTTCTTC
TRBJ1-3 | TRBD1 | - | TRBV3-1/TRBV3-2 | CASSRGTAGNTIYF | TGTGCCAGCAGCCGGGGGACAGCTGGAAACACCATATATTTT
TRBJ1-2 | TRBD1 | - | TRBV29-1 | CSDRTGGYGYTF | TGCAGCGATAGGACAGGTGGCTATGGCTACACCTTC
TRBJ1-5 | TRBD1 | - | TRBV19 | CASSRGQGANSNQPQHF | TGTGCCAGTAGTAGGGGACAGGGAGCTAATAGCAATCAGCCCCAGCATTTT
TRBJ2-1 | - | - | TRBV5-6 | CASSPGPHLIYNEQFF | TGTGCCAGCAGTCCAGGTCCCCACCTGATCTACAATGAGCAGTTCTTC
TRBJ1-4 | - | - | TRBV7-9 | CASSNDGRLNEKLFF | TGTGCCAGCAGCAACGACGGACGGCTTAATGAAAAACTGTTTTTT
TRBJ2-1 | - | - | TRBV19 | CASSGPWMEQFF | TGTGCCAGTAGTGGCCCCTGGATGGAGCAGTTCTTC
TRBJ2-3 | TRBD2 | once | TRBV19 | CASSPGLAEIGTDTQYF | TGTGCCAGTAGCCCGGGACTAGCGGAAATCGGGACAGATACGCAGTATTTT
TRBJ2-2 | - | once | TRBV24-1 | CATSANRDNTGELFF | TGTGCCACCAGTGCCAACAGGGACAACACCGGGGAGCTGTTTTTT
TRBJ2-5 | - | - | TRBV4-3 | CASSQAETQYF | TGCGCCAGCAGCCAAGCAGAGACCCAGTACTTC
TRBJ2-2 | TRBD2 | - | TRBV5-1 | CASRAGAVNTGELFF | TGCGCCAGCAGGGCGGGAGCCGTAAACACCGGGGAGCTGTTTTTT
TRBJ1-3 | TRBD1 | - | TRBV25-1 | CASSLGQGLNAGNTIYF | TGTGCCAGCAGCCTGGGACAGGGACTCAATGCTGGAAACACCATATATTTT
TRBJ1-1 | TRBD1 | - | TRBV19 | CASRTQGYTEAFF | TGTGCCAGTAGAACACAGGGGTACACTGAAGCTTTCTTT
TRBJ2-1 | TRBD2 | - | TRBV12-5 | CASGFPNMTSGDYNEQFF | TGTGCTAGTGGTTTTCCCAACATGACTAGCGGGGACTACAATGAGCAGTTCTTC
TRBJ1-1 | - | few | TRBV28 | CASTPKSGLGDTEAFF | TGTGCCAGCACCCCTAAGTCAGGGTTGGGGGACACTGAAGCTTTCTTT